At least ten counts were recorded for the clone carrying this T cell receptor (beta chain). Time point in this sample: blood at routine non-recurrence follow-up after resection. Whole RNA from tumor, nontumor lung or frozen PBMC was sequenced unsorted. TCRdb re-called the 5' RACE reads through MiXCR, storing one row per CDR3 protein. Of about 23,000 distinct CDR3 sequences in the sample, roughly a tenth were seen once. The data are from a study of spatial heterogeneity in lung cancer. Across the whole study: As counted in raw reads, each unique TCR and UMI combination appeared more than ten times on average.

CDR3 length equals 11 residues. Germline CDR1 LGHDT, CDR2 YNNKEL (reference sequence). Between the trimmed V and J ends, which lost 4 bases and 10 bases, there was a span of 8 bases. Sequencing used PBMCs, obtained at follow-up. The chain has TRBV3-1 and TRBJ2-1; D remains ambiguous. The TCR sequence derives from a male donor with early-stage non-small cell lung cancer. CDR3: CASSRVSEQFF. DNA of the CDR3: TGTGCCAGCAGCCGGGTCTCAGAGCAGTTCTTC.